This paragraph reports one TCR beta chain. The sample comes from a study of T cell changes during pregnancy in multiple sclerosis. The junction had 0 bases not matched to a gene; V was cut back by 1 base and J by 0 bases. The CDR3 sequence is 15 residues long. Germline-derived CDR1 and CDR2 are LGHNA and YNFKEQ. Sequencing used immunoSEQ multiplex PCR; TCRdb keeps in-frame clones, though not all of them. Of approximately 50,000 clones listed, around 90% are singletons. The TCR originated in a female donor with multiple sclerosis, enrolled in a pregnancy study. Here the sequenced sample was CD4+ T cells from peripheral blood mononuclear cells, taken after pregnancy. This sequence joins TRBV4-2 and TRBJ2-7; 10 positions match TRBD2. The CDR3, as DNA: TGTGCCAGCAGCCAAGGACTAGCGGGCTCCTACGAGCAGTACTTC. It encodes CASSQGLAGSYEQYF.